Presented here are 25 T cell receptor beta chains from one specimen sequenced in a study of blood T cells in healthy people across ages. A sample-barcoded 5' primer and a J-beta primer mix were used in a second PCR of roughly 7 to 11 cycles. TCRdb ran MiXCR on the 5' RACE reads and lists one entry per CDR3 protein. The sample lists about 1.8 million distinct CDR3 sequences; about 49% were seen once. Sequencing was carried out using blood. These TCRs come from a woman in her forties in good health.

This clonotype has only a few counts. A read error may account for a junction end that differs from germline. The chain has TRBV20-1 and TRBJ2-3, with D possibly matching TRBD1 (5 bases). CDR3 size: 13 residues. The germline V gene encodes CDR1 DFQATT and CDR2 SNEGSKA (reference sequence). CDR3 sequence reads: CSASLWPTGTQYF. CDR3 DNA sequence: TGCAGTGCTAGTTTGTGGCCCACAGGTACGCAGTATTTT.

The rearrangement links TRBV20-1 to TRBJ2-7; D is undetermined. The CDR3 runs 13 residues. The V end was cut by 5 bases, the J end by 2 bases, with 13 bases between. From germline, CDR1 is DFQATT and CDR2 SNEGSKA (reference sequence). CDR3 sequence reads: CSARRRIPYEQYF. CDR3 coding DNA: TGCAGTGCTCGAAGACGAATTCCCTACGAGCAGTACTTC.

This clonotype was seen once. CDR3 region: CASSFGVVGTEAFF. For the CDR3, the DNA is TGTGCCAGCAGTTTCGGAGTTGTGGGCACTGAAGCTTTCTTT. The chain employs TRBV27 and TRBJ1-1; D not resolved. This CDR3 comprises 14 residues. V shed 3 bases and J shed 4 bases, with 12 bases lying between them. CDR1 is MNHEY, CDR2 SMNVEV, per germline (reference sequence).

V and J are TRBV5-5 and TRBJ2-1; 14 positions agree with TRBD2. Germline V CDR1 and CDR2: SGHKS, YYEKEE (reference sequence). With V trimmed by 4 bases and J by 5 bases, 5 bases remained unmatched. The CDR3 runs to 16 residues. The CDR3 sequence: CASSQQGLAGDNEQFF. CDR3 sequence (DNA): TGTGCCAGCAGCCAACAGGGACTAGCGGGGGACAATGAGCAGTTCTTC.

The CDR3 DNA reads TGTGCCAGCAGCAAATTTTACAATGAGCAGTTCTTC. Amino acids: CASSKFYNEQFF. V is TRBV28 and J is TRBJ2-1, with D uncertain. This CDR3 is 12 amino acids long. Germline V gives CDR1 MDHEN, CDR2 SYDVKM. V shed 6 bases and J shed 4 bases, with 7 bases lying between them.

The sample holds one count of this clonotype. The rearrangement links TRBV20-1 to TRBJ2-6; the match to TRBD1 covers 8 bases. The CDR3 loop spans 17 amino acids. Losses at the gene ends were 0 bases for V and 4 bases for J; bases not matched to a gene: 8. Germline CDR1 reads DFQATT; CDR2 reads SNEGSKA (reference sequence). The CDR3 sequence is CSARDHQGAQGANVLTF. The CDR3 nucleotides read TGCAGTGCTAGAGATCATCAGGGGGCGCAGGGGGCCAACGTCCTGACTTTC.

This clonotype was counted only a few times. The chain combines TRBV25-1 with TRBJ1-2; 8 positions agree with TRBD1. V was pared by 7 bases and J by 8 bases, with 33 bases of the junction left unmatched. CDR1 MGHDK and CDR2 SYGVNS come from the germline V gene. This CDR3 spans 21 amino acids. The CDR3 loop is CASMGADTGTRTGSMRWGYTF. The CDR3 DNA sequence: TGTGCCAGCATGGGCGCGGATACGGGGACGCGGACAGGGAGTATGCGGTGGGGCTACACCTTC.

This clonotype occurred a few times. The rearrangement joins TRBV9 to TRBJ2-5, with a tentative D call TRBD1 (5 bases). CDR3 length: 13 amino acids. The ends were cut back, 1 base at V and 3 bases at J, with 7 bases in the middle. Germline V lookup: CDR1 SGDLS, CDR2 YYNGEE. CDR3 loop: CASSVLGEETQYF. The CDR3 DNA follows: TGTGCCAGCAGCGTACTAGGGGAAGAGACCCAGTACTTC. The full variable domain, its missing parts supplied by reference TRBV9 and TRBJ2-5, is DSGVTQTPKHLITATGQRVTLRCSPRSGDLSVYWYQQSLDQGLQFLIQYYNGEERAKGNILERFSAQQFPDLHSELNLSSLELGDSALYFCASSVLGEETQYFGPGTRLLVL.

A few counts support this clonotype. This rearrangement joins TRBV4-3 to TRBJ2-3; tentatively, D is TRBD1 or TRBD2 (5 bases each). Trimming left V 0 bases short and J 2 bases short, with 12 bases between. The CDR3 has 16 residues. Germline CDR1 LGHNA, CDR2 YSLEER. CDR3 amino acids: CASSQDGTEDTDTQYF. The DNA of the CDR3 is TGCGCCAGCAGCCAAGATGGGACCGAAGACACAGATACGCAGTATTTT.

The CDR3 here is CASSLIGGNTGELFF. In DNA, the CDR3 is TGTGCCAGCAGCTTAATAGGGGGCAACACCGGGGAGCTGTTTTTT. This chain joins TRBV7-3 and TRBJ2-2, with TRBD1 identical over 7 bases. V shed 1 base, J shed 2 bases, and the junction held 1 base outside the gene matches. Germline V gene sequence: CDR1 SGHTA, CDR2 FQGTGA. The CDR3 totals 15 residues.

The chain is built from TRBV25-1 and TRBJ2-3, with 14 bases aligning to TRBD2. There are 17 residues in the CDR3. CDR1 is MGHDK and CDR2 is SYGVNS in the germline V gene. With 1 base clipped from V and 14 bases from J, the junction kept 14 bases outside the gene matches. The CDR3 is CASSEFSTSGRGRYAYF. The CDR3 DNA is TGTGCCAGCAGTGAATTTTCGACTAGCGGGAGGGGTAGATACGCGTATTTT. Full variable domain (outside the CDR3, taken from reference TRBV25-1 and TRBJ2-3): EADIYQTPRYLVIGTGKKITLECSQTMGHDKMYWYQQDPGMELHLIHYSYGVNSTEKGDLSSESTVSRIRTEHFPLTLESARPSHTSQYLCASSEFSTSGRGRYAYFGPGTRLTVL.

This clonotype was picked up a small number of times. J is TRBJ2-1 and V is TRBV7-9, with 9 bases lining up with TRBD1. Germline CDR1 SEHNR, CDR2 FQNEAQ (reference sequence). This CDR3 spans 14 amino acids. V shed 7 bases, J shed 6 bases, and the junction held 7 bases outside the gene matches. This CDR3 is CASTRDREANEQFF. The CDR3 DNA reads TGTGCCAGCACCCGGGACAGGGAAGCCAATGAGCAGTTCTTC.

The chain links TRBV6-6 to TRBJ2-7; D gene unclear. Trimming took 5 bases from V and 3 from J, leaving 14 bases between them. The CDR3 is 14 residues long. Germline V gene sequence: CDR1 MNHNY, CDR2 SVGAGI (reference sequence). The CDR3 protein is CASSTRAGLYEQYF. The CDR3 DNA reads TGTGCCAGCAGTACCCGGGCCGGTCTCTACGAGCAGTACTTC.

This chain connects TRBV11-1 to TRBJ2-3; TRBD2 matches 14 bases. In germline, CDR1 is SGHAT, CDR2 FQDESV (reference sequence). V dropped 5 bases and J dropped 4; count of bases not matched to a gene: 5. The CDR3 runs to 16 residues. The CDR3: CASSPTSGGEADTQYF. CDR3 in DNA: TGTGCCAGCAGCCCGACTAGCGGGGGGGAGGCAGATACGCAGTATTTT.

This clonotype occurred a few times. The chain carries TRBV27 and TRBJ2-1; D not certain. This CDR3 has 12 amino acids. V was pared by 5 bases and J by 8 bases, with 10 bases between. Germline CDR1 is MNHEY and CDR2 is SMNVEV (reference sequence). The CDR3 bases are TGTGCCAGCAGTCCGACCTTTGATGAGCAGTTCTTC. Its translation is CASSPTFDEQFF.

This clonotype was found a few times. The chain combines TRBV20-1 with TRBJ2-1; the D call may be TRBD1 or TRBD2 (5 bases each). The germline V gene encodes CDR1 DFQATT and CDR2 SNEGSKA (reference sequence). With 2 bases removed from V and 7 bases from J, the gap between germline ends came to 9 bases. The CDR3 runs 12 residues. The CDR3 sequence is CSARREGNEQFF. The CDR3, as DNA: TGCAGTGCTAGACGAGAGGGGAATGAGCAGTTCTTC.

The gene calls are TRBV3-1 and TRBJ2-5, with 14 nucleotides matching TRBD2. This CDR3 contains 20 residues. V was pared by 2 bases and J by 2 bases, with 13 bases of the junction left unmatched. Germline V CDR1 and CDR2: LGHDT, YNNKEL (reference sequence). CDR3 sequence (DNA): TGTGCCAGCAGCCAATCAAGGACTAGCGGGGGGACATCCTTTCAAGAGACCCAGTACTTC. This sequence encodes CASSQSRTSGGTSFQETQYF.

The chain employs TRBV9 and TRBJ2-1, with 7 bases fitting TRBD2. This CDR3 comprises 17 residues. Germline CDR1 and CDR2: SGDLS and YYNGEE. The junction had 14 bases not matched to a gene; V was cut back by 4 bases and J by 4 bases. CDR3: CASSSRETSRKYNEQFF. In DNA, the CDR3 is TGTGCCAGCAGCTCCAGAGAGACTAGCAGAAAATACAATGAGCAGTTCTTC.

J is TRBJ2-3 and V is TRBV5-1; the match to TRBD1 covers 9 bases. V was clipped by 1 base and J by 7 bases; unmatched bases: 10. Per germline, CDR1 SGHRS and CDR2 YFSETQ. The CDR3 extends over 16 amino acids. CDR3: CASSLTTGTGSNTQYF. The CDR3 region has the DNA TGCGCCAGCAGCTTGACAACCGGGACAGGGTCAAATACGCAGTATTTT.

Points on this clonotype: One end of the junction varies from germline; a read error may be responsible. This chain uses TRBV29-1 with TRBJ2-5; 14 bases are a match to TRBD2. The germline CDR1 and CDR2 sequences are SQVTM and ANQGSEA. The CDR3 is made up of 19 amino acids. The CDR3 DNA is TGCAGCGTTGAAGATCGACTAGCGGGGGGGCCGACCCCACAAGAGATCCAGTACTTC. This translates into CSVEDRLAGGPTPQEIQYF.

The rearrangement uses TRBV27 and TRBJ2-3; TRBD2 matches 8 bases. J was trimmed by 2 bases and V by 3 bases; bases with no gene match: 7. The CDR3 extends over 16 amino acids. The germline V gene has CDR1 MNHEY and CDR2 SMNVEV (reference sequence). The DNA for the CDR3 is TGTGCCAGCAGTTTTAGGAGGGGACTAGTCACAGATACGCAGTATTTT. Translation: CASSFRRGLVTDTQYF.

The rearrangement joins TRBV7-2 to TRBJ1-2; D possibly corresponds to TRBD1 (6 bases). The CDR3 spans 14 residues. V was clipped by 2 bases and J by 3 bases, with 10 bases between them. Looked up from germline, CDR1 is SGHTA and CDR2 is FQGNSA. The CDR3 coding sequence is TGTGCCAGCAGCTTACACAGGGTCGACTATGGCTACACCTTC. Its translation: CASSLHRVDYGYTF. Looking up the rest from reference TRBV7-2 and TRBJ1-2 gives the full variable domain: GAGVSQSPSNKVTEKGKDVELRCDPISGHTALYWYRQSLGQGLEFLIYFQGNSAPDKSGLPSDRFSAERTGGSVSTLTIQRTQQEDSAVYLCASSLHRVDYGYTFGSGTRLTVV.

V is TRBV4-1 and J is TRBJ2-3, with a possible D match to TRBD1 (6 bases). The CDR3 sequence is 12 residues long. V was shortened by 6 bases and J by 12 bases, with 16 bases between the two germline ends. In germline, CDR1 is MGHRA, CDR2 YSYEKL. The CDR3, as DNA: TGCGCCAGCAGTTTCGACAGGCGGACTCAGTATTTT. This gives the protein CASSFDRRTQYF.

This clonotype has more than one count but fewer than ten. The rearrangement links TRBV7-3 to TRBJ2-3; D remains ambiguous. Germline values: CDR1 SGHTA, CDR2 FQGTGA. Trimming took off 7 bases at V and 0 bases at J, with 11 bases between the two ends. This CDR3 is 14 amino acids long. CDR3 sequence reads: CASTPGGSTDTQYF. The CDR3 DNA sequence: TGTGCCAGCACCCCCGGTGGTAGCACAGATACGCAGTATTTT.

The rearrangement joins TRBV3-1 to TRBJ2-5; D gene ambiguous. The CDR3 covers 15 residues. The ends were cut back, 5 bases at V and 0 bases at J, with 13 bases in the middle. Germline values: CDR1 LGHDT, CDR2 YNNKEL (reference sequence). The chain's CDR3 is CASSDRTEYQETQYF. CDR3 DNA: TGTGCCAGCAGCGATCGGACCGAATACCAAGAGACCCAGTACTTC.